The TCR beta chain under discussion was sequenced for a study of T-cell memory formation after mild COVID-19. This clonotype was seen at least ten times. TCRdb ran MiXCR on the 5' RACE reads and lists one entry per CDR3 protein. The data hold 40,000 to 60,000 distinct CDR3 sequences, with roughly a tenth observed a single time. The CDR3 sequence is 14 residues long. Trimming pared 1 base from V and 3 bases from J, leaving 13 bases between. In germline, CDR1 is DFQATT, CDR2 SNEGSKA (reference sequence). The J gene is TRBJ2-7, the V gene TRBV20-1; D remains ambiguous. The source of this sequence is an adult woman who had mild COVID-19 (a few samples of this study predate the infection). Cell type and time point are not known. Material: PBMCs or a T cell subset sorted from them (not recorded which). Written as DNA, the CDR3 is TGCAGTGCTAGAGGGCGCGGAGTCCTCTACGAGCAGTACTTC. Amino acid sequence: CSARGRGVLYEQYF.